The rows below give T cell receptor beta chains drawn from one sample of a study of identical twins. TCRdb reprocessed the 5' RACE reads with MiXCR, giving one entry per CDR3 protein. The table shows just over 500,000 distinct CDR3 sequences, with less than 25% occurring only once. These same data were also listed under a study on T cells expressing NK-cell markers.

The sequenced sample consisted of CD4+ T cells sorted from blood. These receptors were obtained from a woman aged 18-30 years in good health. Each CDR3 is given with its conserved first and last residue. A D gene is named only where the DNA matches it firmly. Part of the rows lack a size; the others show once, few, many or a class for expanded clones.

>TRBV29-1|few|-|TRBJ2-3
TGCAGCGCCAGAAGGCTCAACACAGATACGCAGTATTTT
CSARRLNTDTQYF
>TRBV6-5|many|-|TRBJ1-2
TGTGCCAGCGGAGAGAACTATGGCTACACCTTC
CASGENYGYTF
>TRBV3-1|-|TRBD2|TRBJ2-1
TGTGCCAGCAGCCAAAGCGGGAGTGGTGAGCAGTTCTTC
CASSQSGSGEQFF
>TRBV20-1|few|TRBD2|TRBJ2-1
TGCAGTGCTAGAAACGGGGGGGCCTACAATGAGCAGTTCTTC
CSARNGGAYNEQFF
>TRBV12-3/TRBV12-4|few|-|TRBJ2-7
TGTGCCAGCAGTTTTCTAGCTAACAAATCCTACGAGCAGTACTTC
CASSFLANKSYEQYF
>TRBV15|-|-|TRBJ2-1
TGTGCCACCAGCAGAGCTCCAGGGGTATACAATGAGCAGTTCTTC
CATSRAPGVYNEQFF
>TRBV20-1|-|-|TRBJ1-3
TGCAGTGCTTTTTCCTCCTCTGGAAACACCATATATTTT
CSAFSSSGNTIYF
>TRBV5-1|-|-|TRBJ1-2
TGCGCCAGCAGTGCGGGATTTGACTATGGCTACACCTTC
CASSAGFDYGYTF
>TRBV20-1|few|-|TRBJ1-4
TGCAGTGCTAGAGATTTCAGGGTTAATGAAAAACTGTTTTTT
CSARDFRVNEKLFF
>TRBV5-1|few|-|TRBJ1-1
TGCGCCAGCTCGCGGTTCATGAACACTGAAGCTTTCTTT
CASSRFMNTEAFF
>TRBV9|many|TRBD1|TRBJ2-5
TGTGCCAGCAGCGCCAGACAGGGGCAAGAGACCCAGTACTTC
CASSARQGQETQYF
>TRBV12-3/TRBV12-4|many|-|TRBJ2-3
TGTGCCAGCACCCCGGGACACTCTAACACAGATACGCAGTATTTT
CASTPGHSNTDTQYF
>TRBV9|few|-|TRBJ2-7
TGTGCCAGCAGCTTACTTCCGGGACACAACTACGAGCAGTACTTC
CASSLLPGHNYEQYF
>TRBV9|-|TRBD1|TRBJ1-1
TGTGCCAGCAGCGTTTCAGGGGACAGGGCTGAAGCTTTCTTT
CASSVSGDRAEAFF
>TRBV20-1|many|-|TRBJ1-2
TGCAGTGCTAGAGGCGGCCCCTCGCCCACCTTC
CSARGGPSPTF
>TRBV6-2/TRBV6-3|-|TRBD2|TRBJ2-7
TGTGCCAGCAGACCAGCGGGAGTAGTCTACGAGCAGTACTTC
CASRPAGVVYEQYF
>TRBV6-1|-|-|TRBJ2-1
TGTGCCAGCAGGAACGGGAGAGGTTCCTACAATGAGCAGTTCTTC
CASRNGRGSYNEQFF
>TRBV2|many|-|TRBJ2-7
TGTGCCAGCAGTTCCGGACTTCCGTCGTACGAGCAGTACTTC
CASSSGLPSYEQYF
>TRBV12-3/TRBV12-4|few|-|TRBJ1-6
TGTGCCAGCAGTTTTCCTCCCGGGACACCCCTCCACTTT
CASSFPPGTPLHF
>TRBV20-1|few|-|TRBJ1-1
TGCAGTGCCAACCCAGTAGCGAACACTGAAGCTTTCTTT
CSANPVANTEAFF
>TRBV9|-|TRBD2|TRBJ2-1
TGTGCCAGCAGCGTAGTAGCGGGAGGGCTCAATGAGCAGTTCTTC
CASSVVAGGLNEQFF
>TRBV7-2|few|-|TRBJ1-1
TGTGCCAGCAGCTTAGAAGCGGTCCAGGGGAACACTGAAGCTTTCTTT
CASSLEAVQGNTEAFF
>TRBV29-1|-|-|TRBJ2-5
TGCAGCGTTGTAGCGAGGAGAGAGACCCAGTACTTC
CSVVARRETQYF
>TRBV15|-|-|TRBJ2-3
TGTGCCACCAGGGGACGAGACTCTAGCACAGATACGCAGTATTTT
CATRGRDSSTDTQYF
>TRBV20-1|many|TRBD2|TRBJ2-1
TGCAGTGAAGGAGGCGGGAGAGGCGATGAGCAGTTCTTC
CSEGGGRGDEQFF
>TRBV5-1|many|TRBD2|TRBJ2-2
TGCGCCACCAGCGGGGGGACGAACACCGGGGAGCTGTTTTTT
CATSGGTNTGELFF
>TRBV29-1|many|TRBD2|TRBJ2-1
TGCAGCGTTGAACCTAGCGGGACCCTCTCCGGTGAGCAGTTCTTC
CSVEPSGTLSGEQFF
>TRBV12-5|-|TRBD2|TRBJ2-1
TGTGCTAGTGGTTTGGGGCTAGCGGGAGTCGAGGAGCAGTTCTTC
CASGLGLAGVEEQFF
>TRBV6-1|-|-|TRBJ2-5
TGTGCCAGCACCTATTCCCCGTGGGCCCAAGAGACCCAGTACTTC
CASTYSPWAQETQYF
>TRBV9|-|-|TRBJ1-6
TGTGCCAGCAGCGTAGCCCCAGGGACCTATAATTCACCCCTCCACTTT
CASSVAPGTYNSPLHF
>TRBV3-1|-|TRBD2|TRBJ2-1
TGTGCCAGCAGGAGAGCGGGGGGACCTGAGAATGAGCAGTTCTTC
CASRRAGGPENEQFF
>TRBV6-1|-|-|TRBJ2-7
TGTGCCAGCGGATCTCCCGACAGTTATTACGAGCAGTACTTC
CASGSPDSYYEQYF
>TRBV6-6|-|-|TRBJ2-1
TGTGCCACACGGGCCGACGTGAATGAGCAGTTCTTC
CATRADVNEQFF
>TRBV12-3/TRBV12-4|many|-|TRBJ1-1
TGTGCCAGCAGCCTCGACAGGCACACTGAAGCTTTCTTT
CASSLDRHTEAFF
>TRBV5-1|-|TRBD2|TRBJ2-6
TGCGCCAGCAGCGGCGGGGGAACGAAAGCTGGGGCCAACGTCCTGACTTTC
CASSGGGTKAGANVLTF
>TRBV10-3|few|-|TRBJ2-3
TGTGCCATCAGGGGCAGGGTCGGCGGCGCAGATACGCAGTATTTT
CAIRGRVGGADTQYF
>TRBV5-1|-|TRBD2|TRBJ2-2
TGCGCCAGCAGCTTGACATTTGGGACTAGCGAAACCGGGGAGCTGTTTTTT
CASSLTFGTSETGELFF
>TRBV20-1|few|TRBD2|TRBJ2-1
TGCAGTGCTAGACCGCCGGGACTAGCCTCCTACAATGAGCAGTTCTTC
CSARPPGLASYNEQFF
>TRBV27|-|-|TRBJ2-7
TGTGCCAGCAGTTTACGAGGGGGCGCGGGAGCGACTCGAGAGCAGTACTTC
CASSLRGGAGATREQYF
>TRBV12-3/TRBV12-4|many|-|TRBJ1-1
TGTGCCAGCAGTTTTAGGACAGAAGCTTTCTTT
CASSFRTEAFF
>TRBV5-1|once|-|TRBJ1-1
TGCGCCAGCAAGACTGTAACCCGTATGAACACTGAAGCTTTCTTT
CASKTVTRMNTEAFF
>TRBV5-1|-|-|TRBJ2-5
TGCGCCAGCAGCTCTAACCAGGGGTACGGGACCCAGTACTTC
CASSSNQGYGTQYF
>TRBV20-1|many|-|TRBJ2-1
TGCAGTGCGAGATGGGGGTACAATGAGCAGTTCTTC
CSARWGYNEQFF
>TRBV20-1|-|-|TRBJ2-3
TGCAGTGCTAGAGGGGGACCGCCAGCGTCGGCGCAGTATTTT
CSARGGPPASAQYF
>TRBV5-5|-|TRBD1|TRBJ1-4
TGTGCCAGCTACAGGGGGCAAGATGAAAAACTGTTTTTT
CASYRGQDEKLFF
>TRBV3-1|few|TRBD2|TRBJ2-3
TGTGCCAGTAGCGGGATATACACAGATACGCAGTATTTT
CASSGIYTDTQYF
>TRBV11-2|-|TRBD1|TRBJ1-1
TGTGCCAGCAGCCCCCGCGACAGGGTTGTAAAGCGTGAAGCTTTCTTT
CASSPRDRVVKREAFF
>TRBV20-1|many|TRBD1|TRBJ2-7
TGCAGTGCGAGGACAGGAAAGACGAACGAGCAGTACTTC
CSARTGKTNEQYF
>TRBV4-1|-|-|TRBJ1-2
TGCGCCAGCAGCCGCCAGCTAGGTAGCTACACCTTC
CASSRQLGSYTF
>TRBV10-3|-|-|TRBJ2-1
TGTGCCACGGGCGGTCCAAATGAGCAGTTCTTC
CATGGPNEQFF
>TRBV6-2/TRBV6-3|-|-|TRBJ2-7
TGTGCCAGCAGGTTGCCAGGGAGTTTGGTCTACGAGCAGTACTTC
CASRLPGSLVYEQYF
>TRBV12-3/TRBV12-4|many|-|TRBJ2-5
TGTGCCAGCAGTCCAGGAGGGACCCAGTACTTC
CASSPGGTQYF